This entry is about one T cell receptor beta chain. The antigen it binds to is not known. No base quality information exists; no much larger clone differs at one position. The CDR3 goes from the cysteine to the phenylalanine over 14 residues. The read is trimmed to its CDR3 DNA, 42 bases read in frame from base 1. The sample is drawn from a study of T-cell reconstitution after alpha-beta-depleted transplantation in children (TCRdb year 2016). About the investigation overall: Using TCR repertoire profiling, the study followed T-cell immune reconstitution in a quantitative way in children after TCRalphabeta/CD19-depleted allogeneic hematopoietic cell transplantation.

Libraries were constructed by PCR. This sample was sequenced with an Illumina HiSeq 2500. Molecular barcoding was employed in the preparation of TCR libraries, with unique molecular identifiers being used to normalize TCRbeta repertoire quantification. The public reads were reprocessed in TCRdb via fastp at Q25 and MiXCR, keeping in-frame beta chains. Rows with one shared CDR3 protein collapse into an entry with the most common genes and DNA. For this sample the table gives roughly 500,000 distinct CDR3 sequences, of which 15% to 20% were detected only once. Approximately 3% of the sample goes to the ten largest clones.

The chain is made from TRBV21-1 and TRBJ2-2. TRBV21-1 is noted as a pseudogene. Sequences were derived from PBMCs from the stem cell graft donor, sampled from the stem cell graft. The source of this sequence is a human donor who donated a stem cell graft to a child with acute lymphoblastic leukemia. This receptor has the CDR3 CASSKVATAGELFF. The DNA reads as follows: TGTGCCAGCAGCAAAGTGGCGACGGCCGGGGAGCTGTTTTTT.